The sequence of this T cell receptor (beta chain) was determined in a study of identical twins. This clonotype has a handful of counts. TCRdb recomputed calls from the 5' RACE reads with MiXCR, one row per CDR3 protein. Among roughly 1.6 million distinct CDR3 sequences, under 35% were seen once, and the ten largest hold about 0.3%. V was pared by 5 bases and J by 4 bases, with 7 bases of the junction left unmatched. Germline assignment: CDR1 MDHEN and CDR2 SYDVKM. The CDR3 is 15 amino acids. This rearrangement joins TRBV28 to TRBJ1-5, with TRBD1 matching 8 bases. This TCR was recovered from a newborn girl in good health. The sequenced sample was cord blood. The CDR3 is CASSRRYRGNQPQHF. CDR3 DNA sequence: TGTGCCAGCAGTCGACGTTACAGGGGGAATCAGCCCCAGCATTTT.